This T cell receptor (beta chain) comes out of a study of shared clonotypes between healthy human individuals. General study results and limits: Owing to a small donor count, the genetic and exposure-history diversity represented was limited.

Trimming took 4 bases from V and 4 from J; bases not matched to a gene: 3. Germline V lookup: CDR1 SGDLS, CDR2 YYNGEE. The CDR3 loop spans 15 amino acids. Produced via immunoSEQ multiplex PCR; TCRdb's table is partial and in-frame only. Of approximately 510,000 clones in the sample, more than 65% are singletons; the top ten hold 10% to 15%. Regarding this clone: Its antigen remains unknown.

The gene calls are TRBV9 and TRBJ2-5, with TRBD2 matching over 14 bases. The receptor comes from a woman between 40 and 55 years old in good health. Some clones in this sample may be carry-over from other donors' samples. Input material: PBMCs. CDR3 region: CASSPGLAGGETQYF. In nucleotides, the CDR3 is TGTGCCAGCAGCCCTGGACTAGCGGGAGGAGAGACCCAGTACTTC.